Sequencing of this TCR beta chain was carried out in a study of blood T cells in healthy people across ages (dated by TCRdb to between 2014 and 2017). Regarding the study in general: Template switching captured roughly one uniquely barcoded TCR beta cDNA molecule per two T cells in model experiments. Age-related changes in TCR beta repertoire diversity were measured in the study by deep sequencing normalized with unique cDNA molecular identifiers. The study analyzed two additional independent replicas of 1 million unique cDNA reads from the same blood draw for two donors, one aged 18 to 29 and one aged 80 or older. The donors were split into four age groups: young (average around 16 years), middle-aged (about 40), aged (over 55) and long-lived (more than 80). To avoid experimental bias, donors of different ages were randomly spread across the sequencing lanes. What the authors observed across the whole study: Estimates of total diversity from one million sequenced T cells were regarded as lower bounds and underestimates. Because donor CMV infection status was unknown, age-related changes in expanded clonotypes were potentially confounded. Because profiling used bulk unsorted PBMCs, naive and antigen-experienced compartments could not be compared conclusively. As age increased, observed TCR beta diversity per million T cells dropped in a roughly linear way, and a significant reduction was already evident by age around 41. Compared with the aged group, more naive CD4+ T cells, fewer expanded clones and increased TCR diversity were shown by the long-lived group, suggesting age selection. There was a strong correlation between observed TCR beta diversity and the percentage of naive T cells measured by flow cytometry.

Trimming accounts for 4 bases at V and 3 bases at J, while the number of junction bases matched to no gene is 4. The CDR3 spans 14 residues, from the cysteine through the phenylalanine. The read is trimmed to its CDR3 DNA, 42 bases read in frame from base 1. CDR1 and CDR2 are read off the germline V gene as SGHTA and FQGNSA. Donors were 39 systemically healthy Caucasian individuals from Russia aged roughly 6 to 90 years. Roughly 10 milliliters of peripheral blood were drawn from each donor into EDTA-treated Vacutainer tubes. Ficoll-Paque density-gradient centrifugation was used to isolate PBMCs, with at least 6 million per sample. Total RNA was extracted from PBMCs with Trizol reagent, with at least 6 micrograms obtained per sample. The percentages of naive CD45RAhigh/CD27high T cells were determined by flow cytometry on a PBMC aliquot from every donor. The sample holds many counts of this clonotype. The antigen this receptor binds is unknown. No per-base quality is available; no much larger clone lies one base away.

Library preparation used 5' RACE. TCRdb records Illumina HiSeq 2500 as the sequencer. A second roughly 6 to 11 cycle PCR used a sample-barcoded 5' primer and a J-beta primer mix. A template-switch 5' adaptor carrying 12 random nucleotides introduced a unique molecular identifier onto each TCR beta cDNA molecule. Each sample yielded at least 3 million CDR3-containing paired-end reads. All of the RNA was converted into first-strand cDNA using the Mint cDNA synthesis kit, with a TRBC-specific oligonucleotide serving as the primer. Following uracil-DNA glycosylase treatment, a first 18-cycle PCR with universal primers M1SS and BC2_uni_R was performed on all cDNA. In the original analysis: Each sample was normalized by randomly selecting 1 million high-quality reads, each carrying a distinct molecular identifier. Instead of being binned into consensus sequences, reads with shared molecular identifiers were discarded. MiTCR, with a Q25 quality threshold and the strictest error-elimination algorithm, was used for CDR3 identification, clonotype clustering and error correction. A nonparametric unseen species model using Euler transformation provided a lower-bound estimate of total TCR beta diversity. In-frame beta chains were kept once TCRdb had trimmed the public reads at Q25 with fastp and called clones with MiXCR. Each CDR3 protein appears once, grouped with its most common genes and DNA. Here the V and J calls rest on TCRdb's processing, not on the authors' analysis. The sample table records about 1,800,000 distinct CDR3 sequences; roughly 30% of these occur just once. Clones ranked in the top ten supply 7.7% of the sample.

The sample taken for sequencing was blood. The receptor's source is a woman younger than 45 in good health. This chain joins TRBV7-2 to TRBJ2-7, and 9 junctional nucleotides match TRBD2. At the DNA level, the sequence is TGTGCCAGCAGCTCACTAGCGGGTGACTACGAGCAGTACTTC. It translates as CASSSLAGDYEQYF.